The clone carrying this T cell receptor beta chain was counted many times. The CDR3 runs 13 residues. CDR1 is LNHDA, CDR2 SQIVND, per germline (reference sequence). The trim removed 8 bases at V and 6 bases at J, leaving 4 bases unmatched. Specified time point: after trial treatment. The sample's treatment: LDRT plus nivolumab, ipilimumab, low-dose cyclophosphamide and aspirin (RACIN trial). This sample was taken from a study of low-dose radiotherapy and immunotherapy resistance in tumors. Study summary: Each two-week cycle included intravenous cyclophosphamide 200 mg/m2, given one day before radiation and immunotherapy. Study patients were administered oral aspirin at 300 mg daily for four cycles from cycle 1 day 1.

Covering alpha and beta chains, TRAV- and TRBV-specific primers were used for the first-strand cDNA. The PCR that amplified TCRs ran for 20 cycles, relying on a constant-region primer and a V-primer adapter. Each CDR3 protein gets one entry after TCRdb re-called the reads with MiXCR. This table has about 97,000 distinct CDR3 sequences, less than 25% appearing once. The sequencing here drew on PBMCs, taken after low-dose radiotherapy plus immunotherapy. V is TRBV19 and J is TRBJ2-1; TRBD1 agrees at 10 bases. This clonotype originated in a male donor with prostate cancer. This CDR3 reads CASGTGVGNEQFF. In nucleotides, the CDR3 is TGTGCCAGTGGGACAGGGGTGGGCAATGAGCAGTTCTTC.